This TCR beta chain emerged from a study of regulatory T cells in long-lasting Graves disease. This clonotype occurred many times. The V end lost 1 base, the J end lost 7 bases, and 5 bases lay between the germline ends. CDR1 and CDR2 from the germline V gene are MNHEY and SVGEGT. This CDR3 region has 12 residues. Time point of the sample: newly diagnosed GD, antithyroid drugs for less than 3 months. RNA from PBMCs was the source of the TCR library. Arm-PCR of CDR3 regions with iRepertoire HTBI primers generated TCR beta libraries. MiXCR, run by TCRdb on the multiplex PCR reads, gives a single entry per CDR3 protein. The sample includes 440,000 or so distinct CDR3 sequences, approximately 16% of them seen just once. These data were likewise used in another study, on T cells in Graves' hyperthyroidism and ophthalmopathy.

The sequence derives from a woman aged 30 to 39 with Graves disease. This chain uses TRBV6-2 or TRBV6-3 with TRBJ2-1; D unresolved. Material: peripheral blood mononuclear cells (PBMCs), obtained at new diagnosis, from a patient treated with antithyroid drugs. The CDR3 sequence: CASSYFENEQFF. In DNA form, the CDR3 reads TGTGCCAGCAGTTACTTTGAGAATGAGCAGTTCTTC.